These 21 T cell receptor beta chains were sequenced from one sample in a study of blood T cell repertoires in COVID-19. Generated by immunoSEQ multiplex PCR, the TCRdb table keeps only in-frame clones and is missing some. The repertoire holds approximately 200,000 clones, with about 88% as singletons. The sequencing input was peripheral blood. The receptors stem from a woman in her twenties or thirties with active or convalescent COVID-19.

The CDR3 protein is CASMDTNTEAFF. DNA of the CDR3: TGTGCCAGCATGGACACGAACACTGAAGCTTTCTTT. This rearrangement joins TRBV19 to TRBJ1-1; tentative D call: TRBD1 (5 bases). CDR3 size: 12 residues. Germline V CDR1 and CDR2: LNHDA, SQIVND (reference sequence). V shed 9 bases and J shed 1 base, with 9 bases lying between them.

In this sample, this clone turned up once. This chain links TRBV19 with TRBJ1-1, with D possibly TRBD1 on 6 matching bases. The CDR3 runs to 14 residues. Trimming took 0 bases from V and 8 from J, leaving 13 bases between them. Germline assignment: CDR1 LNHDA and CDR2 SQIVND (reference sequence). The CDR3 is CASSIDDRNREAFF. CDR3 nucleotide sequence: TGTGCCAGTAGTATAGATGACAGGAACCGAGAAGCTTTCTTT.

The chain couples TRBV6-5 to TRBJ1-2; D uncertain. V was trimmed by 8 bases and J by 4 bases, leaving 20 bases between them. The CDR3 sequence is 15 residues long. From germline, CDR1 is MNHEY and CDR2 SVGAGI. The CDR3 region has the DNA TGTGCCAGCTACCTCGGTGGAGGGCAGGCCTATGGCTACACCTTC. It yields the protein CASYLGGGQAYGYTF.

The chain employs TRBV3-1 (or the pseudogene TRBV3-2) and TRBJ1-5; D remains ambiguous. Germline CDR1 reads LGHDT; CDR2 reads YNNKEL (reference sequence). V dropped 0 bases and J dropped 2 bases, with 5 bases sitting between them. The CDR3 loop spans 14 amino acids. In nucleotides, the CDR3 is TGTGCCAGCAGCCAAGAGTATGGCAATCAGCCCCAGCATTTT. The encoded protein is CASSQEYGNQPQHF.

The chain is built from TRBV6-5 and TRBJ2-7; tentatively, D is TRBD2 (5 bases). V was trimmed by 0 bases and J by 0 bases, leaving 12 bases between them. This CDR3 has 16 amino acids. Per germline, CDR1 MNHEY and CDR2 SVGAGI. The CDR3 loop is CASSYSRRAISYEQYF. The DNA of the CDR3 is TGTGCCAGCAGTTACTCTCGGCGGGCCATCTCCTACGAGCAGTACTTC.

The rearrangement joins TRBV3-1 (or the pseudogene TRBV3-2) to TRBJ1-1; possibly TRBD1 for D (5 bases). This CDR3 has 13 amino acids. The germline V gene encodes CDR1 LGHDT and CDR2 YNNKEL (reference sequence). V lost 0 bases, J lost 11 bases, and 13 bases lay in between. CDR3 amino acids: CASSQDSGLGAFF. DNA for the CDR3: TGTGCCAGCAGCCAAGATTCAGGGCTCGGGGCTTTCTTT.

The chain joins TRBV27 to TRBJ2-1, with a possible D match to TRBD2 (6 bases). Germline V CDR1 and CDR2: MNHEY, SMNVEV (reference sequence). This CDR3 has 20 residues. Trimming took off 4 bases at V and 2 bases at J, with 27 bases between the two ends. In DNA form, the CDR3 reads TGTGCCAGCAGTTCCCCCTCAAAGTCTAAGGGACTTACGACCTACAATGAGCAGTTCTTC. It is translated as CASSSPSKSKGLTTYNEQFF.

This clone was counted a few times. J is TRBJ1-2 and V is TRBV19, with D perhaps matching TRBD1 (6 bases). Trimming took 9 bases from V and 8 from J, leaving 13 bases between them. The germline V gene encodes CDR1 LNHDA and CDR2 SQIVND (reference sequence). The CDR3 totals 11 residues. The CDR3 sequence is CASKQGFGYTF. CDR3 bases: TGTGCCAGCAAACAGGGTTTCGGCTACACCTTC.

The chain combines TRBV7-2 with TRBJ2-7; 9 bases are shared with TRBD1. Trimming cost V 3 bases and J 2 bases; bases outside gene matches: 8. Germline CDR1 reads SGHTA; CDR2 reads FQGNSA. The CDR3 is 16 residues long. In DNA, the CDR3 is TGTGCCAGCAGCTTTAGTTGGACAGGGGTCACCTACGAGCAGTACTTC. It codes for CASSFSWTGVTYEQYF. Using reference TRBV7-2 and TRBJ2-7 for the parts outside the CDR3, the full variable domain is GAGVSQSPSNKVTEKGKDVELRCDPISGHTALYWYRQSLGQGLEFLIYFQGNSAPDKSGLPSDRFSAERTGGSVSTLTIQRTQQEDSAVYLCASSFSWTGVTYEQYFGPGTRLTVT.

The chain uses TRBV5-5 and TRBJ1-2; D perhaps matches TRBD1 (6 bases). CDR3 length: 15 residues. V lost 5 bases, J lost 4 bases, and 18 bases lay in between. CDR1 SGHKS and CDR2 YYEKEE come from the germline V gene (reference sequence). The CDR3 region is CASSLRDTKIYGYTF. DNA of the CDR3: TGTGCCAGCAGTCTCCGGGACACCAAAATCTATGGCTACACCTTC. Full variable domain (remainder filled in from reference TRBV5-5 and TRBJ1-2): DAGVTQSPTHLIKTRGQQVTLRCSPISGHKSVSWYQQVLGQGPQFIFQYYEKEERGRGNFPDRFSARQFPNYSSELNVNALLLGDSALYLCASSLRDTKIYGYTFGSGTRLTVV.

CDR3 DNA sequence: TGTGCCAGCAGTTACAGGGGCACGAACACCGGGGAGCTGTTTTTT. Translation: CASSYRGTNTGELFF. The chain has TRBV28 and TRBJ2-2, with 7 bases identical to TRBD1. Germline CDR1 MDHEN, CDR2 SYDVKM. This CDR3 is built from 15 residues. V trimming: 4 bases; J trimming: 0 bases; junction bases outside the gene matches: 2.

This clone was seen just once. The J gene is TRBJ2-2, the V gene TRBV7-9; perhaps TRBD2 as D (5 bases). The CDR3 loop spans 13 amino acids. Germline V gives CDR1 SEHNR, CDR2 FQNEAQ (reference sequence). V lost 1 base to trimming and J lost 6 bases, with 6 bases between them. The CDR3 loop reads CASSLGAAGELFF. In nucleotides, the CDR3 is TGTGCCAGCAGCTTAGGAGCGGCCGGGGAGCTGTTTTTT. The whole variable domain, remainder taken from reference TRBV7-9 and TRBJ2-2, is DTGVSQNPRHKITKRGQNVTFRCDPISEHNRLYWYRQTLGQGPEFLTYFQNEAQLEKSRLLSDRFSAERPKGSFSTLEIQRTEQGDSAMYLCASSLGAAGELFFGEGSRLTVL.

The chain couples TRBV6-6 to TRBJ2-5, with 11 bases that match TRBD2. Looked up from germline, CDR1 is MNHNY and CDR2 is SVGAGI (reference sequence). V trimming: 7 bases; J trimming: 4 bases; junction bases outside the gene matches: 8. The CDR3 length is 15 residues. The CDR3 reads CASINPGLAVETQYF. The CDR3 bases are TGTGCCAGCATCAACCCGGGACTAGCGGTAGAGACCCAGTACTTC.

The chain employs TRBV6-4 and TRBJ2-1; TRBD2 matches 11 bases. The germline V gene encodes CDR1 MRHNA and CDR2 SNTAGT. With V trimmed by 0 bases and J by 7 bases, 8 bases remained unmatched. CDR3 size: 17 residues. CDR3 DNA sequence: TGTGCCAGCAGTGACTCTCATACTAGCGGGAGCCGTAATGAGCAGTTCTTC. Amino acids: CASSDSHTSGSRNEQFF.

The chain has TRBV11-2 and TRBJ2-7; possible D gene TRBD1, 6 bases. The CDR3 is made up of 15 amino acids. Trimming removed 5 bases at V and 3 bases at J, with 17 bases between. Germline loops: CDR1 SGHAT, CDR2 FQNNGV. CDR3 sequence (DNA): TGTGCCAGCAGCACTGTCCAGACAGGAAACTACGAGCAGTACTTC. This encodes CASSTVQTGNYEQYF.

Here the CDR3 reads CASSFGTGAYEQYF. For the CDR3, the DNA is TGTGCCAGCAGCTTCGGGACAGGGGCCTACGAGCAGTACTTC. This chain links TRBV5-4 with TRBJ2-7, with 10 bases identical to TRBD1. The germline V gene has CDR1 SGHNT and CDR2 YYREEE (reference sequence). This CDR3 contains 14 residues. With 2 bases clipped from V and 2 bases from J, the junction kept 1 base outside the gene matches. Filled out from reference TRBV5-4 and TRBJ2-7, the complete variable domain reads ETGVTQSPTHLIKTRGQQVTLRCSSQSGHNTVSWYQQALGQGPQFIFQYYREEENGRGNFPPRFSGLQFPNYSSELNVNALELDDSALYLCASSFGTGAYEQYFGPGTRLTVT.

V and J are TRBV10-3 and TRBJ1-1; 7 nucleotides match TRBD1. V shed 7 bases and J 3 bases; nucleotides not matched to a gene: 5. CDR3 size: 13 residues. Germline V CDR1 and CDR2: ENHRY, SYGVKD. The CDR3 is CAITGGLDTEAFF. DNA for the CDR3: TGTGCCATCACAGGGGGGCTTGACACTGAAGCTTTCTTT.

V usage is TRBV7-9 and J usage is TRBJ1-1; TRBD1 might be the D (6 bases). Trimming took 0 bases from V and 2 from J, leaving 13 bases between them. CDR1 SEHNR and CDR2 FQNEAQ come from the germline V gene (reference sequence). This CDR3 has 16 amino acids. CDR3 nucleotide sequence: TGTGCCAGCAGCTTAGCGAGAAGAGGGGGTAACACTGAAGCTTTCTTT. Amino acids: CASSLARRGGNTEAFF.

J is TRBJ2-1 and V is TRBV28, with 14 bases aligning to TRBD2. From germline, CDR1 is MDHEN and CDR2 SYDVKM. Trimming cost V 5 bases and J 7 bases; bases outside gene matches: 10. The CDR3 is made up of 17 amino acids. In nucleotides, the CDR3 is TGTGCCAGCAGTCCACAGACTAGCGGGAGGGCGGGGAATGAGCAGTTCTTC. It codes for CASSPQTSGRAGNEQFF.

The V call is TRBV11-3, the J call TRBJ2-3; 14 bases match TRBD2. Germline CDR1 reads SGHNT; CDR2 reads YENEEA. V shed 3 bases, J shed 4 bases, and the junction held 15 bases outside the gene matches. The CDR3 runs to 20 residues. The CDR3 region is CASSLGGYGTSGRRADTQYF. In DNA form, the CDR3 reads TGTGCCAGCAGCTTGGGAGGCTACGGGACTAGCGGGAGAAGGGCAGATACGCAGTATTTT.

The chain recombines TRBV19 with TRBJ2-7; tentatively, D is TRBD1 (5 bases). The ends were cut back, 10 bases at V and 0 bases at J, with 13 bases in the middle. The CDR3 contains 13 residues. Germline assignment: CDR1 LNHDA and CDR2 SQIVND (reference sequence). The CDR3 region is CATSLQASYEQYF. The DNA for the CDR3 is TGTGCCACTTCTCTACAGGCCTCCTACGAGCAGTACTTC.